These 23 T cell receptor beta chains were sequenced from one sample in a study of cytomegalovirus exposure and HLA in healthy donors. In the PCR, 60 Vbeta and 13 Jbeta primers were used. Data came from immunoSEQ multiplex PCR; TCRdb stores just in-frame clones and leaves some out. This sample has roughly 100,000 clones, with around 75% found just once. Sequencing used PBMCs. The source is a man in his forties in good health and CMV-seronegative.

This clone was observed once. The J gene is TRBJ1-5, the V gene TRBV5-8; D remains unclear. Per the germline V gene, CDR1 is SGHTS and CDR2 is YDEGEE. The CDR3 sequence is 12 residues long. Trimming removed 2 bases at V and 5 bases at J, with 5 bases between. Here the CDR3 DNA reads TGTGCCAGCAGCTTTCGGGATCAGCCCCAGCATTTT. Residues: CASSFRDQPQHF.

The CDR3 DNA follows: TGTGCCAGCAGCCTTAGCGGGGGACCCTACGAGCAGTACTTC. Translating gives CASSLSGGPYEQYF. The chain employs TRBV14 and TRBJ2-7; 9 bases line up with TRBD2. This CDR3 is 14 amino acids long. V trimming: 4 bases; J trimming: 2 bases; junction bases outside the gene matches: 3. Germline V gives CDR1 SGHDN, CDR2 FVKESK.

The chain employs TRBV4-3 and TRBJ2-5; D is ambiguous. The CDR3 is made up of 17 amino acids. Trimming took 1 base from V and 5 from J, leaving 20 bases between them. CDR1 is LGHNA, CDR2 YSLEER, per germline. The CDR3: CASSQAASPGFRETQYF. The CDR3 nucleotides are TGCGCCAGCAGCCAAGCCGCTTCGCCCGGCTTCAGGGAGACCCAGTACTTC.

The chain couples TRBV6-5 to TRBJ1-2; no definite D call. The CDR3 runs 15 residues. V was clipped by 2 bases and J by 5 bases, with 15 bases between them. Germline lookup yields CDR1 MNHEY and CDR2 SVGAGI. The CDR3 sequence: CASSYDRGAHYGYTF. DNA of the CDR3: TGTGCCAGCAGTTACGACCGAGGTGCCCATTATGGCTACACCTTC.

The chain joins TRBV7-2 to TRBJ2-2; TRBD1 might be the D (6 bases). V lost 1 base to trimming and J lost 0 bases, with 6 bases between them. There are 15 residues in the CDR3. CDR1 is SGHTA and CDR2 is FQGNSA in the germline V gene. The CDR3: CASSLGTANTGELFF. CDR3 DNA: TGTGCCAGCAGCTTAGGGACAGCGAACACCGGGGAGCTGTTTTTT.

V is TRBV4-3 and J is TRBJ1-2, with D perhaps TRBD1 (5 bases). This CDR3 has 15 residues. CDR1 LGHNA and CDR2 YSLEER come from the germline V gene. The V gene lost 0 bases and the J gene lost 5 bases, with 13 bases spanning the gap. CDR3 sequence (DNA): TGCGCCAGCAGCCAAGAGTACGGGGGTTCGTATGGCTACACCTTC. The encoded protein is CASSQEYGGSYGYTF.

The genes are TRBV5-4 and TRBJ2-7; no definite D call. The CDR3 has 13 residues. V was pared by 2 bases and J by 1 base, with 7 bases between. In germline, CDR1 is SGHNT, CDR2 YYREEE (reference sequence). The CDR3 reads CASSFSRSYEQYF. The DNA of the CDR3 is TGTGCCAGCAGCTTTTCCAGGTCCTACGAGCAGTACTTC.

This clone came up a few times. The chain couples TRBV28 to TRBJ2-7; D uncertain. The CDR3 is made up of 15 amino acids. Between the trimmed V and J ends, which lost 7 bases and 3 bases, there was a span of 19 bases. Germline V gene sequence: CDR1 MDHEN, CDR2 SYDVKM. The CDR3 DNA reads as TGTGCCAGCAAATCCGAGGCGCCCCTTCTCTACGAGCAGTACTTC. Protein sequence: CASKSEAPLLYEQYF.

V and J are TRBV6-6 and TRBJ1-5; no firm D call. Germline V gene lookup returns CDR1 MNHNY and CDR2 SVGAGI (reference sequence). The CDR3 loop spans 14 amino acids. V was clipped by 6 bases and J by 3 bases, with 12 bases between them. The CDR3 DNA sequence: TGTGCCAGCAGATACACCGGGAACAATCAGCCCCAGCATTTT. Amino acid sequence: CASRYTGNNQPQHF.

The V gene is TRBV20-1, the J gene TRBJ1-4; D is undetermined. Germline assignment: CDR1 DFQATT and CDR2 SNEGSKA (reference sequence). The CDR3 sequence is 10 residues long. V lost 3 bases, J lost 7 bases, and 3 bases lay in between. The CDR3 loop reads CSASGEKLFF. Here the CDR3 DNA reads TGCAGTGCTAGCGGTGAAAAACTGTTTTTT.

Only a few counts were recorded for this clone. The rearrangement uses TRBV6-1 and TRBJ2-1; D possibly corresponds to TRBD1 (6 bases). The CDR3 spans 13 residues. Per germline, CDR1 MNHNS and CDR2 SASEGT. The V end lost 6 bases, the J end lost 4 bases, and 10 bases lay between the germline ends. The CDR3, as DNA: TGTGCCAGCAGACTTACAGGGTACAATGAGCAGTTCTTC. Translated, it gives CASRLTGYNEQFF.

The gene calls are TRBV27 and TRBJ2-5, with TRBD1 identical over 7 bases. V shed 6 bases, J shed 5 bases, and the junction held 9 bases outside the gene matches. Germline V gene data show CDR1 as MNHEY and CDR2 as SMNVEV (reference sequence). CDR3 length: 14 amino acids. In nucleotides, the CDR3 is TGTGCCAGCAGCTTCAGGGGGTCTTATGAGACCCAGTACTTC. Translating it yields CASSFRGSYETQYF.

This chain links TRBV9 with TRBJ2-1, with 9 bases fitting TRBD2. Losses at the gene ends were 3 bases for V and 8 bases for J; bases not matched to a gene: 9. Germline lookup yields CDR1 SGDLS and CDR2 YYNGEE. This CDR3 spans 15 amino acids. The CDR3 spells CASSAGTSPTYEQFF. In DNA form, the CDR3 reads TGTGCCAGCAGCGCCGGGACTAGCCCGACGTATGAGCAGTTCTTC.

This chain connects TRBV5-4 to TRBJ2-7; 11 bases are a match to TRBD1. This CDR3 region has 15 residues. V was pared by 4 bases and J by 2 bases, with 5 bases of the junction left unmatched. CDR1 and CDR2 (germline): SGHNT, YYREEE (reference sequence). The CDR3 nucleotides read TGTGCCAGCAGCCAGGGACAGGGGGGACCCTACGAGCAGTACTTC. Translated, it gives CASSQGQGGPYEQYF.

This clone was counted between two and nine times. The CDR3 loop is CASSQRTGGFTEAFF. DNA of the CDR3: TGTGCCAGCAGCCAGCGGACAGGGGGCTTTACTGAAGCTTTCTTT. The chain employs TRBV14 and TRBJ1-1; TRBD1 agrees at 11 bases. This CDR3 is 15 amino acids long. Germline V gene data show CDR1 as SGHDN and CDR2 as FVKESK. Trimming cost V 3 bases and J 5 bases; bases outside gene matches: 5.

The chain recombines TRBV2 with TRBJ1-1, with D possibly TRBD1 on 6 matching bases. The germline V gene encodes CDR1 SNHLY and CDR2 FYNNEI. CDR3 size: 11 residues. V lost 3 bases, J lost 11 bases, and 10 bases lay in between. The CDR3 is CASSEPGAAFF. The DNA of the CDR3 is TGTGCCAGCAGTGAGCCAGGGGCCGCTTTCTTT.

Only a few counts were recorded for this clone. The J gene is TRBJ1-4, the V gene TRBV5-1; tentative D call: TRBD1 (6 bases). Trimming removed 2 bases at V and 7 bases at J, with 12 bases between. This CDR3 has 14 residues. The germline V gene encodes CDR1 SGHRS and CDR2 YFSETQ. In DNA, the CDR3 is TGCGCCAGCAGCTTACAGGGAATGGGTGAAAAACTGTTTTTT. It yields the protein CASSLQGMGEKLFF. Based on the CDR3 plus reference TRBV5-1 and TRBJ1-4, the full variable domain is KAGVTQTPRYLIKTRGQQVTLSCSPISGHRSVSWYQQTPGQGLQFLFEYFSETQRNKGNFPGRFSGRQFSNSRSEMNVSTLELGDSALYLCASSLQGMGEKLFFGSGTQLSVL.

The CDR3 nucleotides are TGTGCCTGGAGTGTAGGCCTAGCGGGAGGGGGAGATGAGCAGTTCTTC. Translated: CAWSVGLAGGGDEQFF. This sequence joins TRBV30 and TRBJ2-1; 12 bases are a match to TRBD2. Trimming removed 0 bases from V and 8 bases from J; junction bases left unmatched: 8. CDR3 size: 16 residues. CDR1 is GTSNPN and CDR2 is SVGIG in the germline V gene (reference sequence).

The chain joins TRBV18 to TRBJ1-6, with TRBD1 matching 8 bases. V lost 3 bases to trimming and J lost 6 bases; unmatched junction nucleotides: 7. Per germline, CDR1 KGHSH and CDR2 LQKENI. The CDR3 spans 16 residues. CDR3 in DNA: TGTGCCAGCTCACCTAGAACGACAGGGGCTAATTCACCCCTCCACTTT. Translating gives CASSPRTTGANSPLHF.

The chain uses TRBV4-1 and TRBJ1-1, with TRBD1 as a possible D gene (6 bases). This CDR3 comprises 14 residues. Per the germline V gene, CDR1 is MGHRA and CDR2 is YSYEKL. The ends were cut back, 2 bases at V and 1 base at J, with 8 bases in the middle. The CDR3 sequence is CASSQKTGNTEAFF. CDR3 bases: TGCGCCAGCAGCCAAAAGACAGGGAACACTGAAGCTTTCTTT.

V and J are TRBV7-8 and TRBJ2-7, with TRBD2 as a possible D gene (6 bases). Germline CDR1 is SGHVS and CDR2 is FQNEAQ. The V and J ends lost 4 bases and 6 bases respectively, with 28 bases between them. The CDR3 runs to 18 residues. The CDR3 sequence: CASSSTPIGGDRRFEQYF. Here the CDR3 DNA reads TGTGCCAGCAGCTCGACTCCTATTGGAGGGGATCGTCGGTTCGAGCAGTACTTC.

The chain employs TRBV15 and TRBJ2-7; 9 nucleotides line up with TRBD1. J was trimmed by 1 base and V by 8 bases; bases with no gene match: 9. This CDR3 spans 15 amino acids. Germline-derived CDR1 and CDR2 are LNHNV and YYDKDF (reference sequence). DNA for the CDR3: TGTGCCACCTCCCTCGGACAGGGGCCTTCCTACGAGCAGTACTTC. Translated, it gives CATSLGQGPSYEQYF.

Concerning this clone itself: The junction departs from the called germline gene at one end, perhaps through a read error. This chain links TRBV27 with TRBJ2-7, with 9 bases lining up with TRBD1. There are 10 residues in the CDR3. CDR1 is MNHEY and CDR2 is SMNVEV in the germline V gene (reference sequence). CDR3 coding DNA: TGTGCCAGCAGTCCCCGGGACAGGGTGTTC. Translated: CASSPRDRVF.